This entry lists 32 T cell receptor beta chains sequenced from one sample in a study of blood T cell repertoires in COVID-19. The repertoire was sequenced with immunoSEQ multiplex PCR; TCRdb's copy has only in-frame clones and lacks some. Altogether 180,000 or so clones are present, roughly 88% being singletons, with the ten largest covering roughly 9.2%. Source material: peripheral blood. The receptors stem from an elderly woman with acute or convalescent COVID-19.

This rearrangement joins TRBV25-1 to TRBJ2-7; 8 bases line up with TRBD1. Germline lookup yields CDR1 MGHDK and CDR2 SYGVNS. CDR3 length equals 13 residues. V was pared by 5 bases and J by 4 bases, with 4 bases of the junction left unmatched. The CDR3 DNA reads TGTGCCAGCAGTCACAGGGGGATATACGAGCAGTACTTC. Translated: CASSHRGIYEQYF.

The chain joins TRBV10-3 to TRBJ1-2; D remains ambiguous. The germline V gene encodes CDR1 ENHRY and CDR2 SYGVKD. Trimming stripped 3 bases from V and 5 bases from J, with 13 bases between. This CDR3 comprises 14 residues. The CDR3 bases are TGTGCCATCAGTGATGGCGGGAGTCCTTATGGCTACACCTTC. Translating gives CAISDGGSPYGYTF.

CDR3 DNA: TGTGCCAGCAGTCGAGACAGGGAACCCTACAATGAGCAGTTCTTC. It translates to CASSRDREPYNEQFF. The rearrangement joins TRBV27 to TRBJ2-1, with 7 bases lining up with TRBD1. The CDR3 loop spans 15 amino acids. CDR1 is MNHEY, CDR2 SMNVEV, per germline (reference sequence). Trimming took 5 bases from V and 2 from J; bases not matched to a gene: 6.

The chain couples TRBV6-1 to TRBJ2-7; tentative D call: TRBD2 (6 bases). The CDR3 is 14 amino acids. Germline V gene lookup returns CDR1 MNHNS and CDR2 SASEGT. The V end was cut by 3 bases, the J end by 7 bases, with 16 bases between. CDR3 coding DNA: TGTGCCAGCAGTGATTGGGGGGTCCTAAGAGAGCAGTACTTC. Protein sequence: CASSDWGVLREQYF.

The V and J genes are TRBV29-1 and TRBJ2-2; 7 nucleotides agree with TRBD1. Germline lookup yields CDR1 SQVTM and CDR2 ANQGSEA. The ends lost 6 bases at V and 2 bases at J; junction bases unmatched: 9. The CDR3 extends over 15 amino acids. The CDR3 DNA sequence: TGCAGCGTGGGCTTGGGGACAGCTAACACCGGGGAGCTGTTTTTT. As protein: CSVGLGTANTGELFF.

The chain employs TRBV3-1 (or the pseudogene TRBV3-2) and TRBJ1-2; perhaps TRBD1 as D (5 bases). Deletions cut 1 base from V and 6 bases from J, with 9 bases between. The CDR3 is 13 residues long. Germline V lookup: CDR1 LGHDT, CDR2 YNNKEL (reference sequence). The CDR3: CASSQVGAHGYTF. In nucleotides, the CDR3 is TGTGCCAGCAGCCAAGTAGGGGCGCATGGCTACACCTTC.

This chain uses TRBV18 with TRBJ2-7; 9 bases agree with TRBD2. CDR1 is KGHSH and CDR2 is LQKENI in the germline V gene. The CDR3 has 17 residues. V lost 8 bases, J lost 2 bases, and 16 bases stayed unmatched. The DNA for the CDR3 is TGTGCCAGCACATCTTCCGCGGGGGCGGGAGGGACCTACGAGCAGTACTTC. Translated, it gives CASTSSAGAGGTYEQYF.

V and J are TRBV6-5 and TRBJ2-5, with 8 bases matching TRBD1. The CDR3 is 16 amino acids. The V segment lost 4 bases and the J segment 3 bases; nucleotides outside the gene matches: 10. Germline V lookup: CDR1 MNHEY, CDR2 SVGAGI. The CDR3 sequence is CASSFGPAGGEETQYF. CDR3 nucleotides: TGTGCCAGCAGTTTCGGTCCTGCAGGGGGCGAAGAGACCCAGTACTTC.

This rearrangement joins TRBV10-3 to TRBJ2-3; 9 bases line up with TRBD2. V lost 6 bases and J lost 4; bases outside the gene matches: 11. Germline loops: CDR1 ENHRY, CDR2 SYGVKD. The length of the CDR3 is 16 residues. The CDR3 sequence: CAIRPGGVAGADTQYF. In DNA, the CDR3 is TGTGCCATCAGGCCTGGCGGGGTAGCGGGAGCAGATACGCAGTATTTT.

V and J are TRBV6-6 and TRBJ2-5; 7 bases agree with TRBD2. Looked up from germline, CDR1 is MNHNY and CDR2 is SVGAGI (reference sequence). The V and J ends lost 6 bases and 4 bases, in that order; junction bases with no gene match: 5. The CDR3 runs to 13 residues. The CDR3 sequence is CASRRLAAETQYF. CDR3 in DNA: TGTGCCAGCAGAAGACTAGCCGCAGAGACCCAGTACTTC.

V gene TRBV15 combines with J gene TRBJ2-2, with 8 positions matching TRBD1. Germline CDR1 LNHNV, CDR2 YYDKDF (reference sequence). CDR3 length equals 15 residues. V lost 4 bases and J lost 5; bases outside the gene matches: 6. The CDR3 reads CATSTRQGKTGELFF. The DNA for the CDR3 is TGTGCCACCAGCACAAGACAGGGGAAAACCGGGGAGCTGTTTTTT. The full variable domain, its missing parts supplied by reference TRBV15 and TRBJ2-2, is DAMVIQNPRYQVTQFGKPVTLSCSQTLNHNVMYWYQQKSSQAPKLLFHYYDKDFNNEADTPDNFQSRRPNTSFCFLDIRSPGLGDTAMYLCATSTRQGKTGELFFGEGSRLTVL.

This clone is a singleton in its sample. The rearrangement joins TRBV19 to TRBJ2-7, with TRBD1 matching over 9 bases. Per germline, CDR1 LNHDA and CDR2 SQIVND (reference sequence). V was clipped by 5 bases and J by 5 bases; unmatched bases: 10. This CDR3 spans 15 amino acids. CDR3 DNA: TGTGCCAGTAGTGGAGGGGGACAGGGATACCACGAGCAGTACTTC. Translated, it gives CASSGGGQGYHEQYF. Variable domain in full (rest from reference TRBV19 and TRBJ2-7): DGGITQSPKYLFRKEGQNVTLSCEQNLNHDAMYWYRQDPGQGLRLIYYSQIVNDFQKGDIAEGYSVSREKKESFPLTVTSAQKNPTAFYLCASSGGGQGYHEQYFGPGTRLTVT.

CDR3 loop: CASSLAFAQQQVGEKLFF. The CDR3, as DNA: TGTGCCAGCAGCTTAGCTTTTGCTCAACAACAGGTGGGTGAAAAACTGTTTTTT. The chain couples TRBV7-2 to TRBJ1-4; D is perhaps TRBD1 (5 bases). V lost 0 bases to trimming and J lost 7 bases, with 21 bases between them. This CDR3 is built from 18 residues. From germline, CDR1 is SGHTA and CDR2 FQGNSA.

In DNA form, the CDR3 reads TGTGCCACCAGTGACCTGAATCAGCCCCAGCATTTT. Translating gives CATSDLNQPQHF. V and J are TRBV24-1 and TRBJ1-5; D is uncertain. Germline V gene data show CDR1 as KGHDR and CDR2 as SFDVKD. This CDR3 region has 12 residues. V was pared by 4 bases and J by 4 bases, with 4 bases between.

This sequence joins TRBV5-4 and TRBJ2-3; D remains ambiguous. Germline-derived CDR1 and CDR2 are SGHNT and YYREEE (reference sequence). The CDR3 has 15 residues. Trimming took off 6 bases at V and 0 bases at J, with 14 bases between the two ends. CDR3: CASTFKSGSTDTQYF. The CDR3 DNA reads as TGTGCCAGCACCTTTAAATCGGGTAGCACAGATACGCAGTATTTT.

The rearrangement uses TRBV6-1 and TRBJ2-5, with TRBD2 matching 9 bases. CDR3 length: 16 residues. Trimming cost V 4 bases and J 2 bases; bases outside gene matches: 8. Germline V gene sequence: CDR1 MNHNS, CDR2 SASEGT. Here the CDR3 reads CASSVSSGSYQETQYF. In DNA, the CDR3 is TGTGCCAGCAGTGTGAGTAGCGGGAGTTATCAAGAGACCCAGTACTTC.

CDR3 coding DNA: TGTGCCAGCAGTGAGGGGGGGAATAATGAAAAACTGTTTTTT. It is translated as CASSEGGNNEKLFF. The genes are TRBV6-1 and TRBJ1-4; maybe TRBD1 (5 bases). CDR1 and CDR2 (germline): MNHNS, SASEGT. This CDR3 spans 14 amino acids. V lost 3 bases and J lost 4, with 9 bases in between.

V gene TRBV6-5 combines with J gene TRBJ2-7, with 10 positions matching TRBD2. CDR3 length equals 15 residues. Trimming cost V 8 bases and J 6 bases; bases outside gene matches: 13. Per germline, CDR1 MNHEY and CDR2 SVGAGI. CDR3 loop: CASGISGTSESEQYF. CDR3 coding DNA: TGTGCCAGCGGGATCTCGGGGACTAGCGAGTCCGAGCAGTACTTC.

The V and J genes are TRBV10-2 and TRBJ1-2; unclear D gene. CDR1 WSHSY and CDR2 SAAADI come from the germline V gene. The V and J ends lost 7 bases and 6 bases respectively, with 18 bases between them. The CDR3 loop spans 14 amino acids. CDR3 DNA sequence: TGCGCCAGCACATTACTACGACTACCTCATGGCTACACCTTC. Translated: CASTLLRLPHGYTF.

J is TRBJ2-1 and V is TRBV9; D possibly corresponds to TRBD2 (5 bases). The CDR3 spans 15 residues. The germline gives CDR1 SGDLS, CDR2 YYNGEE. V was pared by 0 bases and J by 4 bases, with 11 bases between. The CDR3: CASSVGGSGYNEQFF. CDR3 sequence (DNA): TGTGCCAGCAGCGTAGGTGGGAGTGGTTACAATGAGCAGTTCTTC.

The rearrangement links TRBV5-5 to TRBJ2-7; 10 bases are shared with TRBD1. Germline trimming cut 0 bases from V and 2 bases from J; bases unmatched to any gene: 5. Germline V gene data show CDR1 as SGHKS and CDR2 as YYEKEE (reference sequence). This CDR3 spans 16 amino acids. CDR3 DNA sequence: TGTGCCAGCAGCTTGGGGGGGACAGGGGCTGCCTACGAGCAGTACTTC. Its protein is CASSLGGTGAAYEQYF.

This chain uses TRBV29-1 with TRBJ2-1, with 7 bases lining up with TRBD2. The V segment lost 2 bases and the J segment 4 bases; nucleotides outside the gene matches: 8. The CDR3 spans 15 residues. Germline loops: CDR1 SQVTM, CDR2 ANQGSEA. The CDR3 bases are TGCAGCGTTGAACATGGCGGGACTAAATACAATGAGCAGTTCTTC. Protein product: CSVEHGGTKYNEQFF.

The V gene is TRBV11-3, the J gene TRBJ2-7; D is possibly TRBD2 (6 bases). Germline V CDR1 and CDR2: SGHNT, YENEEA. Between the trimmed V and J ends, which lost 1 base and 5 bases, there was a span of 12 bases. CDR3 length: 14 amino acids. CDR3 DNA: TGTGCCAGCAGCTTAGGGGGGGATAGCAACGAGCAGTACTTC. It yields the protein CASSLGGDSNEQYF.

The gene calls are TRBV9 and TRBJ2-1, with 10 bases fitting TRBD2. CDR1 is SGDLS, CDR2 YYNGEE, per germline. The length of the CDR3 is 17 residues. With V trimmed by 1 base and J by 3 bases, 7 bases remained unmatched. CDR3 in DNA: TGTGCCAGCAGCGTAAGGTCTAGCGGGGGCCTCTACAATGAGCAGTTCTTC. Protein product: CASSVRSSGGLYNEQFF. The full variable domain, rest sourced from reference TRBV9 and TRBJ2-1, is DSGVTQTPKHLITATGQRVTLRCSPRSGDLSVYWYQQSLDQGLQFLIQYYNGEERAKGNILERFSAQQFPDLHSELNLSSLELGDSALYFCASSVRSSGGLYNEQFFGPGTRLTVL.

The rearrangement uses TRBV6-5 and TRBJ1-2; D may be TRBD1 (6 bases). CDR3 length: 13 residues. The germline V gene encodes CDR1 MNHEY and CDR2 SVGAGI. V was pared by 4 bases and J by 8 bases, with 14 bases between. The CDR3 loop reads CASSSADRPGYTF. The CDR3 region has the DNA TGTGCCAGCAGTTCGGCGGACAGACCGGGCTACACCTTC.

The chain recombines TRBV9 with TRBJ1-3; D may be TRBD1 (5 bases). Looked up from germline, CDR1 is SGDLS and CDR2 is YYNGEE. Trimming pared 0 bases from V and 2 bases from J, leaving 9 bases between. The CDR3 is 15 residues long. The CDR3 sequence: CASSVATGAGNTIYF. The DNA of the CDR3 is TGTGCCAGCAGCGTAGCTACGGGGGCTGGAAACACCATATATTTT.

This chain joins TRBV5-1 and TRBJ2-7, with D perhaps TRBD2 (6 bases). The CDR3 runs to 13 residues. The germline V and J ends were trimmed by 4 bases and 2 bases, with 10 bases remaining between them. Per germline, CDR1 SGHRS and CDR2 YFSETQ. This chain's CDR3 is CASSTGTPYEQYF. Here the CDR3 DNA reads TGCGCCAGCAGCACCGGGACTCCCTACGAGCAGTACTTC.

V is TRBV5-4 and J is TRBJ1-6, with D unresolved. The CDR3 is 17 residues long. Germline lookup yields CDR1 SGHNT and CDR2 YYREEE (reference sequence). V dropped 0 bases and J dropped 9 bases, with 19 bases sitting between them. The DNA for the CDR3 is TGTGCCAGCAGCTTGGATTCTCTCGGAGTTAGGAGTTCACCCCTCCACTTT. Protein: CASSLDSLGVRSSPLHF.

J is TRBJ2-5 and V is TRBV5-4; a possible D gene is TRBD1 (6 bases). Trimming cost V 1 base and J 5 bases, with 9 bases left between them. Germline CDR1 SGHNT, CDR2 YYREEE (reference sequence). The CDR3 has 13 amino acids. CDR3 sequence: CASSLWQGETQYF. The CDR3 coding sequence is TGTGCCAGCAGCTTGTGGCAGGGGGAGACCCAGTACTTC.

V gene TRBV5-4 combines with J gene TRBJ2-3, with 7 bases that match TRBD2. The germline V gene encodes CDR1 SGHNT and CDR2 YYREEE (reference sequence). Trimming at V came to 0 bases and at J to 8 bases, leaving 3 bases not matched to a gene. The CDR3 length is 13 residues. CDR3 loop: CASSLGGEGTQYF. In DNA form, the CDR3 reads TGTGCCAGCAGCTTGGGAGGGGAGGGTACGCAGTATTTT.

The gene calls are TRBV5-1 and TRBJ1-1, with TRBD1 identical over 9 bases. Germline values: CDR1 SGHRS, CDR2 YFSETQ. The CDR3 loop spans 16 amino acids. The trim removed 0 bases at V and 1 base at J, leaving 4 bases unmatched. The CDR3 sequence: CASSLVGTGQNTEAFF. Written as DNA, the CDR3 is TGCGCCAGCAGCTTGGTTGGGACAGGGCAGAACACTGAAGCTTTCTTT.

The rearrangement links TRBV19 to TRBJ2-7, with a possible D match to TRBD2 (5 bases). From germline, CDR1 is LNHDA and CDR2 SQIVND (reference sequence). V was trimmed by 1 base and J by 5 bases, leaving 18 bases between them. CDR3 length: 16 residues. CDR3 residues: CASSIADAGGGHEQYF. The CDR3 DNA sequence: TGTGCCAGTAGTATAGCCGATGCAGGCGGCGGGCACGAGCAGTACTTC.